The next 21 T cell receptor beta chains were all read from a single sample in a study of radiation and T cells in renal cell carcinoma. The time point was: blood 2 weeks post-SBRT. Treatment of the sample: 15 Gy SBRT to primary tumor, nephrectomy 4 weeks later. The protocol was immunoSEQ multiplex PCR, while the TCRdb copy is restricted to in-frame clones and leaves out a portion. The sample includes 70,000 or so clones, 82% of them seen just once. The sequencing here drew on blood, taken from a patient whose treatment included radiotherapy and nephrectomy. The receptor source for this set is a man aged 55 to 70 with renal cell carcinoma.

The V and J genes are TRBV5-1 and TRBJ2-1, with D perhaps being TRBD1 or TRBD2 (5 bases each). In germline, CDR1 is SGHRS, CDR2 YFSETQ. There are 14 residues in the CDR3. The V and J ends lost 2 bases and 7 bases respectively, with 13 bases between them. For the CDR3, the DNA is TGCGCCAGCAGCTTTGGGACGTCGCTGAATGAGCAGTTCTTC. The encoded protein is CASSFGTSLNEQFF.

The table lists this clone with a few counts. The chain employs TRBV19 and TRBJ2-5, with 8 nucleotides matching TRBD1. V trimming: 4 bases; J trimming: 2 bases; junction bases outside the gene matches: 9. This CDR3 spans 16 amino acids. Germline lookup yields CDR1 LNHDA and CDR2 SQIVND (reference sequence). CDR3 in DNA: TGTGCCAGTAGTACGCCGGGACAGGTCGTTCAAGAGACCCAGTACTTC. It yields the protein CASSTPGQVVQETQYF. Full variable domain (remainder filled in from reference TRBV19 and TRBJ2-5): DGGITQSPKYLFRKEGQNVTLSCEQNLNHDAMYWYRQDPGQGLRLIYYSQIVNDFQKGDIAEGYSVSREKKESFPLTVTSAQKNPTAFYLCASSTPGQVVQETQYFGPGTRLLVL.

This clone was detected only once. The V call is TRBV18, the J call TRBJ1-2, with D maybe TRBD1 (6 bases). The V gene's germline CDR1 is KGHSH and CDR2 LQKENI. The ends were cut back, 3 bases at V and 8 bases at J, with 10 bases in the middle. This CDR3 has 12 amino acids. CDR3 sequence: CASSPNTGGYTF. For the CDR3, the DNA is TGTGCCAGCTCACCGAATACAGGGGGCTACACCTTC. The whole variable domain, remainder taken from reference TRBV18 and TRBJ1-2, is NAGVMQNPRHLVRRRGQEARLRCSPMKGHSHVYWYRQLPEEGLKFMVYLQKENIIDESGMPKERFSAEFPKEGPSILRIQQVVRGDSAAYFCASSPNTGGYTFGSGTRLTVV.

The chain couples TRBV5-6 to TRBJ2-5, with a possible D match to TRBD2 (6 bases). V was trimmed by 0 bases and J by 4 bases, leaving 10 bases between them. The length of the CDR3 is 14 residues. The germline V gene has CDR1 SGHDT and CDR2 YYEEEE. The CDR3 protein is CASSLGAGRETQYF. CDR3 coding DNA: TGTGCCAGCAGCTTGGGAGCGGGTAGAGAGACCCAGTACTTC.

V and J are TRBV4-1 and TRBJ2-2; D may be TRBD1 (5 bases). Germline-derived CDR1 and CDR2 are MGHRA and YSYEKL. V lost 5 bases and J lost 7, with 17 bases in between. This CDR3 is 15 amino acids long. The CDR3 DNA is TGCGCCAGCAGCGCCCCTGAAAGGGGTCACGGGGAGCTGTTTTTT. Translation gives CASSAPERGHGELFF.

This clone appeared a few times. DNA for the CDR3: TGTGCCAGTAGTATAGATGAGGGGGCTGAAGCTTTCTTT. Protein product: CASSIDEGAEAFF. This sequence joins TRBV19 and TRBJ1-1; tentative D call: TRBD1 (6 bases). Trimming left V 0 bases short and J 6 bases short, with 8 bases between. CDR3 length: 13 residues. From germline, CDR1 is LNHDA and CDR2 SQIVND (reference sequence).

V gene TRBV25-1 combines with J gene TRBJ2-1; 10 bases align to TRBD1. Germline CDR1 reads MGHDK; CDR2 reads SYGVNS. This CDR3 is 16 amino acids long. With V trimmed by 5 bases and J by 4 bases, 8 bases remained unmatched. The CDR3 loop is CASSSYRDRGYNEQFF. In nucleotides, the CDR3 is TGTGCCAGCAGTTCCTACCGGGACAGGGGATACAATGAGCAGTTCTTC.

The chain recombines TRBV18 with TRBJ2-7; tentative D call: TRBD2 (5 bases). This CDR3 region has 12 residues. V lost 3 bases to trimming and J lost 4 bases, with 7 bases between them. Germline V gene sequence: CDR1 KGHSH, CDR2 LQKENI. CDR3 in amino acids: CASSPGVYEQYF. In DNA, the CDR3 is TGTGCCAGCTCACCCGGGGTTTACGAGCAGTACTTC.

The V call is TRBV10-3, the J call TRBJ1-4, with no clear D. V gave up 2 bases and J gave up 7 bases, with 11 bases separating them. The CDR3 totals 14 residues. Germline V gives CDR1 ENHRY, CDR2 SYGVKD. The CDR3 reads CAISERSTTEKLFF. As DNA, the CDR3 is TGTGCCATCAGTGAGCGGTCTACGACTGAAAAACTGTTTTTT.

This clone was observed a single time. Written as DNA, the CDR3 is TGTGCCAGCAGTTTTAGTACAACTAATGAAAAACTGTTTTTT. This gives the protein CASSFSTTNEKLFF. This chain links TRBV27 with TRBJ1-4; no definite D call. The CDR3 loop spans 14 amino acids. The V gene's germline CDR1 is MNHEY and CDR2 SMNVEV (reference sequence). Trimming removed 3 bases from V and 0 bases from J, with 5 bases in between.

The chain combines TRBV6-1 with TRBJ2-1; D might be TRBD1 (5 bases). Germline V gene lookup returns CDR1 MNHNS and CDR2 SASEGT. The CDR3 runs 15 residues. The ends were cut back, 1 base at V and 7 bases at J, with 14 bases in the middle. CDR3 amino acids: CASSEVAGYGNEQFF. In nucleotides, the CDR3 is TGTGCCAGCAGTGAAGTAGCAGGGTATGGGAATGAGCAGTTCTTC.

The chain employs TRBV29-1 and TRBJ2-5, with D uncertain. The V and J ends lost 3 bases and 2 bases respectively, with 4 bases between them. CDR3 size: 11 residues. CDR1 is SQVTM and CDR2 is ANQGSEA in the germline V gene. As DNA, the CDR3 is TGCAGCGTTGACCTACAAGAGACCCAGTACTTC. Encoded protein: CSVDLQETQYF.

The CDR3 is CASSPPATDTQYF. In nucleotides, the CDR3 is TGTGCCAGTAGTCCTCCGGCCACAGATACGCAGTATTTT. The rearrangement uses TRBV19 and TRBJ2-3, with unresolved D. CDR3 length: 13 residues. Trimming stripped 5 bases from V and 2 bases from J, with 8 bases between. The germline CDR1 and CDR2 sequences are LNHDA and SQIVND (reference sequence).

The V gene is TRBV19, the J gene TRBJ1-2; no clear D gene. The CDR3 loop spans 14 amino acids. V lost 5 bases and J lost 4, with 14 bases in between. The germline V gene encodes CDR1 LNHDA and CDR2 SQIVND (reference sequence). The CDR3 loop is CASSFRSGGYGYTF. As DNA, the CDR3 is TGTGCCAGTAGTTTCAGGTCGGGCGGCTATGGCTACACCTTC.

This chain links TRBV28 with TRBJ1-2; TRBD1 matches at 7 bases. This CDR3 region has 15 residues. Per germline, CDR1 MDHEN and CDR2 SYDVKM. After removal of 6 bases from V and 0 bases from J, the junction contained 7 bases not matched to a gene. The CDR3 nucleotides read TGTGCCAGCAGAGACTTAGGGACAGCTAACTATGGCTACACCTTC. It translates to CASRDLGTANYGYTF.

This chain links TRBV5-6 with TRBJ1-1, with 8 bases matching TRBD1. The CDR3 has 14 amino acids. With 7 bases clipped from V and 0 bases from J, the junction kept 5 bases outside the gene matches. Germline assignment: CDR1 SGHDT and CDR2 YYEEEE. The CDR3 sequence is CASLRTGLNTEAFF. The CDR3 DNA follows: TGTGCCAGCTTACGGACAGGGCTGAACACTGAAGCTTTCTTT.

The chain is built from TRBV15 and TRBJ1-5, with a tentative D call TRBD1 (5 bases). The CDR3 consists of 15 residues. Germline CDR1 is LNHNV and CDR2 is YYDKDF (reference sequence). Trimming shortened V by 0 bases and J by 5 bases, and 11 bases separated the two germline ends. CDR3 DNA sequence: TGTGCCACCAGCAGAGATGTACAAGGGGATCAGCCCCAGCATTTT. Translating it yields CATSRDVQGDQPQHF.

The chain uses TRBV11-2 and TRBJ2-1; 7 nucleotides match TRBD2. The length of the CDR3 is 16 residues. Looked up from germline, CDR1 is SGHAT and CDR2 is FQNNGV. V lost 1 base, J lost 7 bases, and 10 bases stayed unmatched. CDR3 residues: CASSLVGGRAGNEQFF. CDR3 in DNA: TGTGCCAGCAGCTTAGTCGGTGGGAGGGCGGGAAATGAGCAGTTCTTC.

The chain couples TRBV5-6 to TRBJ2-7; unclear D gene. Germline V gene sequence: CDR1 SGHDT, CDR2 YYEEEE. Trimming left V 3 bases short and J 12 bases short, with 10 bases between. CDR3 length equals 10 residues. CDR3 region: CASSYPFMYF. The CDR3 bases are TGTGCCAGCAGCTACCCATTTATGTACTTC.

The chain carries TRBV4-1 and TRBJ2-7, with D perhaps TRBD1 (6 bases). The CDR3 is made up of 14 amino acids. CDR1 is MGHRA and CDR2 is YSYEKL in the germline V gene. Trimming left V 2 bases short and J 5 bases short, with 13 bases between. The CDR3 bases are TGCGCCAGCAGCCAAATGTCGGCAGGGGACGAGCAGTACTTC. This gives the protein CASSQMSAGDEQYF.

The V and J genes are TRBV21-1 and TRBJ2-7; TRBD2 is the table's D call and was not checked against the DNA. TRBV21-1 represents a pseudogene. The CDR3 contains 17 residues. The CDR3 reads CASSTLMGRPPHYEQYF. For the CDR3, the DNA is TGTGCCAGCAGTACCCTAATGGGGAGGCCCCCCCACTACGAGCAGTACTTC.